This note documents a single TCR beta chain sequence. The sample comes from a study of blood T cell repertoires in COVID-19. CDR3 length: 15 amino acids. In germline, CDR1 is MGHDK, CDR2 SYGVNS. The trim removed 6 bases at V and 1 base at J, leaving 7 bases unmatched. In the original processing: By means of reference gene primer amplification, nucleated cell counts were estimated. Clones were read by immunoSEQ multiplex PCR, and TCRdb kept only the in-frame ones, dropping some. The DNA was the basis for D and trimming; V, J and clone size are from that table. The table shows fewer than 85,000 clones, with 80% to 90% occurring only once.

The specimen was peripheral blood. This rearrangement joins TRBV25-1 to TRBJ1-1; 8 positions match TRBD1. The TCR sequence derives from a woman of 80 years or more with active or convalescent COVID-19. The CDR3 reads CASRETGTGNTEAFF. The DNA of the CDR3 is TGTGCCAGCAGGGAAACCGGGACAGGGAACACTGAAGCTTTCTTT.